This TCR beta chain was found in a study of control samples from healthy donors and cancer patients. Germline trimming cut 7 bases from V and 3 bases from J; bases unmatched to any gene: 2. Germline V gene sequence: CDR1 SQVTM, CDR2 ANQGSEA. The CDR3 consists of 13 residues. TCRdb's copy holds only in-frame clones and misses some; the assay was immunoSEQ multiplex PCR. The data show 150,000 or so clones, with more than 85% seen just once and 5.8% held by the top ten. The rearrangement joins TRBV29-1 to TRBJ1-6; 8 nucleotides align to TRBD1. The sequence came from a man aged 18 to 30 in good health. What was sequenced was blood. The CDR3 loop is CSATGVYNSPLHF. The DNA for the CDR3 is TGCAGCGCGACAGGGGTCTATAATTCACCCCTCCACTTT.